Listed below are T cell receptor beta chains from one sample, sequenced in a study of cytomegalovirus exposure and HLA in healthy donors. TCRdb keeps only in-frame clones here, not all; method: immunoSEQ multiplex PCR. There are 120,000 or so clones in the sample; roughly nine tenths occur only once, and 1% to 1.4% lies in the top ten. Sequenced: PBMCs. These receptor sequences come from a woman aged 18-29 years in good health and CMV-seronegative. Each CDR3 is given without its conserved first and last residue. Each record gives: J gene, V gene, CDR3 protein.

j_gene: TRBJ1-2
v_gene: TRBV5-1
CDR3aa: ASSSSPGTGVGYT

j_gene: TRBJ2-7
v_gene: TRBV19
CDR3aa: ASSIAQTGFYEQY

j_gene: TRBJ1-3
v_gene: TRBV28
CDR3aa: ASRDTGRSGNTIY

j_gene: TRBJ2-7
v_gene: TRBV28
CDR3aa: ASSLGTSGRWEQY

j_gene: TRBJ1-6
v_gene: TRBV11-2
CDR3aa: ASSEAPRGRSPLH

j_gene: TRBJ2-1
v_gene: TRBV28
CDR3aa: ASGLGLEPLNEQF

j_gene: TRBJ2-3
v_gene: TRBV15
CDR3aa: ATSTRQGKDTQY

j_gene: TRBJ2-1
v_gene: TRBV18
CDR3aa: ASSQLESGGSYNEQF

j_gene: TRBJ2-5
v_gene: TRBV4-3
CDR3aa: ASSQDRYQETQY

j_gene: TRBJ2-1
v_gene: TRBV30
CDR3aa: AWKEGASYNEQF

j_gene: TRBJ2-5
v_gene: TRBV28
CDR3aa: ASTLRDRETQY

j_gene: TRBJ1-3
v_gene: TRBV30
CDR3aa: AWSSVPGNTIY

j_gene: TRBJ1-3
v_gene: TRBV4-2
CDR3aa: ASSQSPGTAGNTIY

j_gene: TRBJ2-1
v_gene: TRBV2
CDR3aa: ASSPGQGNNEQF

j_gene: TRBJ1-1
v_gene: TRBV9
CDR3aa: ASSVVGSYTEAF

j_gene: TRBJ2-3
v_gene: TRBV28
CDR3aa: ASSPYPSGAGTDTQY

j_gene: TRBJ2-1
v_gene: TRBV28
CDR3aa: ASSPPPSGLSYNEQF

j_gene: TRBJ1-5
v_gene: TRBV27
CDR3aa: ASSSETGNQPQH

j_gene: TRBJ1-3
v_gene: TRBV5-1
CDR3aa: ASSTRAGSSGNTIY

j_gene: TRBJ2-3
v_gene: TRBV5-1
CDR3aa: ASSFGWTEGSTDTQY

j_gene: TRBJ2-1
v_gene: TRBV9
CDR3aa: ASSELVWDEQF

j_gene: TRBJ2-3
v_gene: TRBV23-1
CDR3aa: ASSQWESDTQY

j_gene: TRBJ1-1
v_gene: TRBV28
CDR3aa: ASSQMNTEAF

j_gene: TRBJ1-2
v_gene: TRBV2
CDR3aa: ASSYRVAYGYT

j_gene: TRBJ1-1
v_gene: TRBV4-3
CDR3aa: ASSQDGQGGTEAF

j_gene: TRBJ1-1
v_gene: TRBV5-1
CDR3aa: ASSLPATGSMNTEAF

j_gene: TRBJ1-1
v_gene: TRBV15
CDR3aa: ATSRMGTGGTNTEAF

j_gene: TRBJ2-7
v_gene: TRBV18
CDR3aa: ASSPMGPLLAGGRYEQY

j_gene: TRBJ1-2
v_gene: TRBV6-5
CDR3aa: ASSYRNRPNYGYT

j_gene: TRBJ1-1
v_gene: TRBV5-1
CDR3aa: ASSLGDRLNTEAF

j_gene: TRBJ1-1
v_gene: TRBV19
CDR3aa: ASSIVDKAF

j_gene: TRBJ1-3
v_gene: TRBV7-9
CDR3aa: ASSLEGSGVGNTIY

j_gene: TRBJ2-1
v_gene: TRBV19
CDR3aa: ASSPSGLAARTGNEQF

j_gene: TRBJ2-2
v_gene: TRBV27
CDR3aa: ASSFRTANTGELF

j_gene: TRBJ2-7
v_gene: TRBV4-3
CDR3aa: ASSQAGGVSYEQY

j_gene: TRBJ2-3
v_gene: TRBV7-6
CDR3aa: ASKPFEDTQY

j_gene: TRBJ1-2
v_gene: TRBV28
CDR3aa: ASSLATGGGRGYGYT

j_gene: TRBJ2-3
v_gene: TRBV28
CDR3aa: ASSKRTGGLDTQY

j_gene: TRBJ1-1
v_gene: TRBV10-2
CDR3aa: ASTLSPVNTEAF

j_gene: TRBJ1-1
v_gene: TRBV6-1
CDR3aa: ATLTLEYTEAF

j_gene: TRBJ2-4
v_gene: TRBV7-9
CDR3aa: ASSPGGNIQY

j_gene: TRBJ1-3
v_gene: TRBV28
CDR3aa: ASSRTGNTIY